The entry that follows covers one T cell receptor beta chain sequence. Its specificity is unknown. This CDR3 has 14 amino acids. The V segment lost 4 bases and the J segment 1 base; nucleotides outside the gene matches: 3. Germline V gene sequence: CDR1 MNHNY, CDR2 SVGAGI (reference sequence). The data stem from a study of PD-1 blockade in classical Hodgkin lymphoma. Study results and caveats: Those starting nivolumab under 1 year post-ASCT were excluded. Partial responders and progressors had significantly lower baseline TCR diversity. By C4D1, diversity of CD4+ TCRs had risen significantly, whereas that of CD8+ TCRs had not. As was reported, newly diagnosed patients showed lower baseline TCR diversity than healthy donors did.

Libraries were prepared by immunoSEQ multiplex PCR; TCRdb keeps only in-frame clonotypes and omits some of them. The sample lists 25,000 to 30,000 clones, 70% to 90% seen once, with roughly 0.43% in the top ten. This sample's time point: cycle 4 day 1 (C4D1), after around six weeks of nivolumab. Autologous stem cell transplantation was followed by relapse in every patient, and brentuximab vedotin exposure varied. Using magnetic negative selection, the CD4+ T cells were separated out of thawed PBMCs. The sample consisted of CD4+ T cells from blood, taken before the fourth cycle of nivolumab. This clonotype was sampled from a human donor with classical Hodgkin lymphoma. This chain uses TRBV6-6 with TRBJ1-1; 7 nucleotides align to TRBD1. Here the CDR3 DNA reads TGTGCCAGCAGTTTCGGACAGGCGAACACTGAAGCTTTCTTT. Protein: CASSFGQANTEAFF.